This T cell receptor beta chain was recorded in a study of T cell changes during pregnancy in multiple sclerosis. Data came from immunoSEQ multiplex PCR; TCRdb stores just in-frame clones and leaves some out. The sample shows about 120,000 clones, roughly 92% of them seen only once. This CDR3 spans 15 amino acids. CDR1 is SGHRS, CDR2 YFSETQ, per germline. The germline V and J ends were trimmed by 2 bases and 5 bases, with 11 bases remaining between them. Sequencing used peripheral blood, obtained before pregnancy. This receptor was taken from a female donor with multiple sclerosis, enrolled in a pregnancy study. The genes are TRBV5-1 and TRBJ1-6; D ambiguous. CDR3 protein: CASSFVQNHNSPLHF. The DNA of the CDR3 is TGCGCCAGCAGCTTTGTCCAGAATCATAATTCACCCCTCCACTTT. The full variable domain, with the rest looked up from reference TRBV5-1 and TRBJ1-6, is KAGVTQTPRYLIKTRGQQVTLSCSPISGHRSVSWYQQTPGQGLQFLFEYFSETQRNKGNFPGRFSGRQFSNSRSEMNVSTLELGDSALYLCASSFVQNHNSPLHFGNGTRLTVT.